This TCR beta chain was sequenced in a study of T cells after yellow fever vaccination. Findings of the study overall: Across the CD4 and CD8 compartments, a small share of clonotypes was present in both. Subsequent to the booster, the majority of primary-vaccination clones reappeared (around 95% CD4, approximately 90% CD8).

Generation of TCR cDNA used 5'RACE template switching (which added a universal primer site and UMIs). TCRdb called the 5' RACE reads again in MiXCR, with one record for every CDR3 protein. Here the sample spans around 500,000 distinct CDR3 sequences, around a fifth being singletons. CDR1 SQVTM and CDR2 ANQGSEA come from the germline V gene. The germline V and J ends were trimmed by 2 bases and 0 bases, with 11 bases remaining between them. The CDR3 covers 14 residues. This clonotype showed up just a few times. The target antigen is unknown. The source was PBMCs, collected around 3 weeks after the first yellow fever vaccination. The chain couples TRBV29-1 to TRBJ2-7; no firm D call. This receptor was taken from a man between 18 and 29 years old who received the YFV17D yellow fever vaccine. CDR3 bases: TGCAGCGTTGAATACCCGACCGACTCCTACGAGCAGTACTTC. This translates into CSVEYPTDSYEQYF.